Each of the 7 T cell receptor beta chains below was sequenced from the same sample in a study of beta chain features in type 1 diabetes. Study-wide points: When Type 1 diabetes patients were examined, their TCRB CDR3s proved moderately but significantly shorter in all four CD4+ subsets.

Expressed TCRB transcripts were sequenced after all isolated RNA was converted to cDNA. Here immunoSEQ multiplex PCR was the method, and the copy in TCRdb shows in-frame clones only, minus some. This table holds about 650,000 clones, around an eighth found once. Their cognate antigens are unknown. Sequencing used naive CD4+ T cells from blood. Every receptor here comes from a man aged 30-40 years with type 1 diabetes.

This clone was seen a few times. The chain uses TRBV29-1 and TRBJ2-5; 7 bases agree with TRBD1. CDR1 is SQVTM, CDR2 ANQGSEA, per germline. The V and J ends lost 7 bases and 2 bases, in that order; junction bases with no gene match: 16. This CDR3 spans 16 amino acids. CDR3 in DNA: TGCAGCGCGAGCCTTTCGGACAGGAGTTATCAAGAGACCCAGTACTTC. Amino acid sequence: CSASLSDRSYQETQYF.

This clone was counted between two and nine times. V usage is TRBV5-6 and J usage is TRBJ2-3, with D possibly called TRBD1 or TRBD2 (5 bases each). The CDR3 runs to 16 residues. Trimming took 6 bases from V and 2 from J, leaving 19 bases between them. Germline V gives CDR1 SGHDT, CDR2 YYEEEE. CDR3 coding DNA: TGTGCCAGCACTCCCCAAGCAGGGACCCACACAGATACGCAGTATTTT. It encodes CASTPQAGTHTDTQYF.

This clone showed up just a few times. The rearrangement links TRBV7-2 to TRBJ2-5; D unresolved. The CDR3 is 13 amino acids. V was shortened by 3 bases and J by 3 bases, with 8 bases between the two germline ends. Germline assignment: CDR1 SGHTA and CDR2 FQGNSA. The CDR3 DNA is TGTGCCAGCAGCTTCGACGGCGAAGAGACCCAGTACTTC. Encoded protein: CASSFDGEETQYF.

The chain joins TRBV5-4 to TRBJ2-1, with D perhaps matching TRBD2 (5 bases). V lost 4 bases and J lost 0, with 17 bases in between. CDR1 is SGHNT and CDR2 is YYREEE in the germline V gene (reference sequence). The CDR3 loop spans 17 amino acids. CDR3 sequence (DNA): TGTGCCAGCAGCCCTCGCCGATGGGAGAGCTCCTACAATGAGCAGTTCTTC. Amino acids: CASSPRRWESSYNEQFF.

The CDR3 bases are TGTGCCAGCAGAGGGACAGGGACAGACGAGCAGTACTTC. Amino acid sequence: CASRGTGTDEQYF. The V gene is TRBV11-2, the J gene TRBJ2-7; 9 bases are shared with TRBD1. The V gene's germline CDR1 is SGHAT and CDR2 FQNNGV. The CDR3 is made up of 13 amino acids. The V segment lost 6 bases and the J segment 5 bases; nucleotides outside the gene matches: 5.

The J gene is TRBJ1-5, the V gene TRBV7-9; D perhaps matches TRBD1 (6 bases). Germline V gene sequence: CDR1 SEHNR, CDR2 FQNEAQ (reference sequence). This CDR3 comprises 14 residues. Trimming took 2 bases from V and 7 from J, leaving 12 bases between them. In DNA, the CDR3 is TGTGCCAGCAGCTTATCGGGGGCATGGCAGCCCCAGCATTTT. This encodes CASSLSGAWQPQHF.

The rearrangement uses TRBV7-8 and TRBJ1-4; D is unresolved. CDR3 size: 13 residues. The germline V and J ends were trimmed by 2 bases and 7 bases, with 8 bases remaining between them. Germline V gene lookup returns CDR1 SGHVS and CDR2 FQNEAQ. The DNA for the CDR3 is TGTGCCAGCAGCTTAAACGGGTTTGAAAAACTGTTTTTT. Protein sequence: CASSLNGFEKLFF.